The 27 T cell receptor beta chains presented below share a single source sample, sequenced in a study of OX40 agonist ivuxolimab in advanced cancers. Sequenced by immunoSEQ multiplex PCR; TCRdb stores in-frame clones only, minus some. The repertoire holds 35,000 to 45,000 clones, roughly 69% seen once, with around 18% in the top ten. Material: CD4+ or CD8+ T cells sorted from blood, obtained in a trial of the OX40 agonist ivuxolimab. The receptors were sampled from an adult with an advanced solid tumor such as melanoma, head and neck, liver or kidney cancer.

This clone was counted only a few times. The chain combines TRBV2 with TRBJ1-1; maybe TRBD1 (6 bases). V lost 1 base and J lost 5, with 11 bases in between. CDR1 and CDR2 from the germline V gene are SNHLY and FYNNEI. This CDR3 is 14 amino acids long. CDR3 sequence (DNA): TGTGCCAGCAGTGAAGGTCAGGGGTGGACTGAAGCTTTCTTT. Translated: CASSEGQGWTEAFF.

The CDR3 region is CASSLETGGITEAFF. Here the CDR3 DNA reads TGTGCCAGCAGCTTGGAGACAGGGGGTATCACTGAAGCTTTCTTT. The chain uses TRBV5-5 and TRBJ1-1, with TRBD1 matching over 9 bases. Germline V gene sequence: CDR1 SGHKS, CDR2 YYEKEE (reference sequence). The J segment lost 4 bases and the V segment lost 0 bases, leaving 4 bases of the junction unmatched. The CDR3 runs 15 residues.

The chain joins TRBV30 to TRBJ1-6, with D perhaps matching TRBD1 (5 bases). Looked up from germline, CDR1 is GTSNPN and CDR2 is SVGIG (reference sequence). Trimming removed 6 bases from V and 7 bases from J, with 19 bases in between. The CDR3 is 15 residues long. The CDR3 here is CACKLTGLPNSPLHF. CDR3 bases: TGTGCCTGCAAACTAACGGGGCTACCGAATTCACCCCTCCACTTT.

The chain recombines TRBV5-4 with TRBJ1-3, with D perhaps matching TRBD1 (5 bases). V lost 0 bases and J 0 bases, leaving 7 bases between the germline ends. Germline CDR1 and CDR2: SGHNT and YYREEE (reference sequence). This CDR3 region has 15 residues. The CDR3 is CASSLGTTSGNTIYF. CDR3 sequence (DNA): TGTGCCAGCAGCTTGGGGACAACCTCTGGAAACACCATATATTTT.

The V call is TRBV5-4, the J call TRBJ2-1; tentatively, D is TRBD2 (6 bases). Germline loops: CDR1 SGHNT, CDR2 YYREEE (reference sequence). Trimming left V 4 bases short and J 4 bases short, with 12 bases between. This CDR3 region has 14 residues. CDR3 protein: CASSHRDLYNEQFF. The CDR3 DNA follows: TGTGCCAGCAGCCACCGGGACTTATACAATGAGCAGTTCTTC.

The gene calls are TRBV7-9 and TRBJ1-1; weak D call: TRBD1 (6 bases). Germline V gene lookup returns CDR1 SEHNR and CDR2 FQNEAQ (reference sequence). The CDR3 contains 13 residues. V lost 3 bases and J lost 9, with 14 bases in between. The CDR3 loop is CASSLTTGNQAFF. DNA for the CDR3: TGTGCCAGCAGCTTGACCACAGGGAACCAAGCTTTCTTT.

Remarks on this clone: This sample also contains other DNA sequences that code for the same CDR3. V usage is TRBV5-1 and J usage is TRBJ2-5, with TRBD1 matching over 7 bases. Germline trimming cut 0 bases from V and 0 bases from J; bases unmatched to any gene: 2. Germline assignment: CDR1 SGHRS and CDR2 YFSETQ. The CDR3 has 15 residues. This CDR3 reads CASSLAGQNQETQYF. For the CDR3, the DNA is TGCGCCAGCAGCTTGGCGGGACAGAACCAAGAGACCCAGTACTTC.

Here the CDR3 reads CASSLGQGSGLGNQPQHF. DNA for the CDR3: TGTGCCAGCAGCTTAGGACAGGGCTCAGGTTTGGGCAATCAGCCCCAGCATTTT. The J gene is TRBJ1-5, the V gene TRBV11-2, with 7 bases fitting TRBD1. The CDR3 runs to 18 residues. Trimming at V came to 1 base and at J to 2 bases, leaving 11 bases not matched to a gene. CDR1 is SGHAT, CDR2 FQNNGV, per germline.

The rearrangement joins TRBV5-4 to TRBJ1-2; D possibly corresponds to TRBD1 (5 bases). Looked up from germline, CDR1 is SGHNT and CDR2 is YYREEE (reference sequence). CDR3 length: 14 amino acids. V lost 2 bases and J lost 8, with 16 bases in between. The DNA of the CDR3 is TGTGCCAGCAGCTTCCAGGGACGAGTGGACGGCTACACCTTC. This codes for CASSFQGRVDGYTF.

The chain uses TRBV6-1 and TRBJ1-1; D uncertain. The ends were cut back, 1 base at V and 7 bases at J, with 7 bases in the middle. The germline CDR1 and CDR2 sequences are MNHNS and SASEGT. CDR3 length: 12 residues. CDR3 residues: CASSEGTLEAFF. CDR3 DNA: TGTGCCAGCAGTGAAGGGACTCTTGAAGCTTTCTTT.

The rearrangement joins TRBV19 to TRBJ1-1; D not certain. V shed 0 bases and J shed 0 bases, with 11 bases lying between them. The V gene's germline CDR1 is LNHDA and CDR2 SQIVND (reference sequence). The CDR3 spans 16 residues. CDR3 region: CASSIERRYMNTEAFF. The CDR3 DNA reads TGTGCCAGTAGTATAGAACGGAGGTACATGAACACTGAAGCTTTCTTT.

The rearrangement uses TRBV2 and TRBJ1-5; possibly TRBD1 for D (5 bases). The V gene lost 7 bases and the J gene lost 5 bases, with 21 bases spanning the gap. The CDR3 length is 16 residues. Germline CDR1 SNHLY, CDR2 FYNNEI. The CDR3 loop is CASMRGIGRPYQPQHF. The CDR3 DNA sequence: TGTGCCAGCATGAGGGGCATAGGCAGACCCTATCAGCCCCAGCATTTT.

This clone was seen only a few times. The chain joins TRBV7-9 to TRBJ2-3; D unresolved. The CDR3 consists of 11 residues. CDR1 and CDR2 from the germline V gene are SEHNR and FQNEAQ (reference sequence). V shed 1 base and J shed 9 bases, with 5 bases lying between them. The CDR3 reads CASSLEWTQYF. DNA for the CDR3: TGTGCCAGCAGCTTAGAATGGACGCAGTATTTT.

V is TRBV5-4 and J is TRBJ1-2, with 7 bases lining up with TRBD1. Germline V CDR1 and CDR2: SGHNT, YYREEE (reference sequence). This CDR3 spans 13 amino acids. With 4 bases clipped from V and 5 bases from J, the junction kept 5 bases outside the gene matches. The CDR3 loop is CASSPTGWYGYTF. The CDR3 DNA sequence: TGTGCCAGCAGCCCGACAGGGTGGTATGGCTACACCTTC.

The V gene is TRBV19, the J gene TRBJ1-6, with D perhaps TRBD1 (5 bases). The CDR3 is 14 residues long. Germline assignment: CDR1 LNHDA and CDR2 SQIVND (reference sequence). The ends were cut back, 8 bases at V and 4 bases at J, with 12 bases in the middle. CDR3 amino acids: CASGAAGYNSPLHF. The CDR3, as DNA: TGTGCCAGTGGGGCGGCAGGGTATAATTCACCCCTCCACTTT. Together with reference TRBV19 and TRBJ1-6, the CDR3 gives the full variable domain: DGGITQSPKYLFRKEGQNVTLSCEQNLNHDAMYWYRQDPGQGLRLIYYSQIVNDFQKGDIAEGYSVSREKKESFPLTVTSAQKNPTAFYLCASGAAGYNSPLHFGNGTRLTVT.

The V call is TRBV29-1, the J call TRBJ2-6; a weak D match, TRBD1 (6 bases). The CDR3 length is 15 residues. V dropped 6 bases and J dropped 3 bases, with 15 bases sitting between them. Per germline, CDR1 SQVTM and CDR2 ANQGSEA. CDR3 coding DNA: TGCAGCGTGCCACTCAGGGGTGTTGGGGCCAACGTCCTGACTTTC. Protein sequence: CSVPLRGVGANVLTF.

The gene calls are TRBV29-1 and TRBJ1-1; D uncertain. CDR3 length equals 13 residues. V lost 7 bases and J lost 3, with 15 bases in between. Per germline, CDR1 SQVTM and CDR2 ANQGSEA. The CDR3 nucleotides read TGCAGCGCGCGAATATGGCAGTACACTGAAGCTTTCTTT. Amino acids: CSARIWQYTEAFF.

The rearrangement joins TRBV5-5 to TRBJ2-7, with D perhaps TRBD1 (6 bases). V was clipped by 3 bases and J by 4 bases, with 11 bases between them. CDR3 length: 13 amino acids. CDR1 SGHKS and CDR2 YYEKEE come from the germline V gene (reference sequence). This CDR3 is CASSWTESYEQYV. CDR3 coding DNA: TGTGCCAGCAGCTGGACAGAATCTTACGAGCAGTACGTC.

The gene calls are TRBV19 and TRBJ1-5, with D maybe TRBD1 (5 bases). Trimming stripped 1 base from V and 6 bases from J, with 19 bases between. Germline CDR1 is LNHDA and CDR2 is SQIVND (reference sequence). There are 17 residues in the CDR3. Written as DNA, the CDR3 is TGTGCCAGTAGTATAGGACGGGGGGACTGGGATTTTCAGCCCCAGCATTTT. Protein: CASSIGRGDWDFQPQHF. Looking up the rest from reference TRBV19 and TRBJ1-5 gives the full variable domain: DGGITQSPKYLFRKEGQNVTLSCEQNLNHDAMYWYRQDPGQGLRLIYYSQIVNDFQKGDIAEGYSVSREKKESFPLTVTSAQKNPTAFYLCASSIGRGDWDFQPQHFGDGTRLSIL.

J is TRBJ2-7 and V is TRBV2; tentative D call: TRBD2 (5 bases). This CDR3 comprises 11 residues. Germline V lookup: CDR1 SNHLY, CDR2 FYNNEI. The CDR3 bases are TGTGCCAGCATAACTAGAACCGTATCGTGCGTC. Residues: CASITRTVSCV.

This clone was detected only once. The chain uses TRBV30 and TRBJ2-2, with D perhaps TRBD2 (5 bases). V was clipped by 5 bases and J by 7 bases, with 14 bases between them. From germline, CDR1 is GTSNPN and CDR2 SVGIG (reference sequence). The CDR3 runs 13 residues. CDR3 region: CAWERDEGGELFF. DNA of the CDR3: TGTGCCTGGGAGAGGGATGAGGGCGGGGAGCTGTTTTTT.

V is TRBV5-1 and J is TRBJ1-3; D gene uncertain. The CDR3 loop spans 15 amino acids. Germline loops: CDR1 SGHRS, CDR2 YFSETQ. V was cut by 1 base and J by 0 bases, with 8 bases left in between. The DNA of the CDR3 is TGCGCCAGCAGCTTGAGGCAGAGCTCTGGAAACACCATATATTTT. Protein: CASSLRQSSGNTIYF.

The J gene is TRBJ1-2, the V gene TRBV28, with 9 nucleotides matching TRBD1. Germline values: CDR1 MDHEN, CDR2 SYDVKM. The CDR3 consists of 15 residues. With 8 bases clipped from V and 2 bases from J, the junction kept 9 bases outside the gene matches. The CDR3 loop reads CASAAGTGSNYGYTF. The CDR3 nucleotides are TGTGCCAGCGCCGCCGGGACAGGGTCGAACTATGGCTACACCTTC.

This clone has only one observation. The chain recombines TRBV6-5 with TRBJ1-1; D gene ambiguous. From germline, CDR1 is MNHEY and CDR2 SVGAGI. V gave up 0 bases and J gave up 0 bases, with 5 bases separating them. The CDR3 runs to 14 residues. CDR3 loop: CASSYSQLNTEAFF. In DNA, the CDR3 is TGTGCCAGCAGTTACTCCCAGTTGAACACTGAAGCTTTCTTT.

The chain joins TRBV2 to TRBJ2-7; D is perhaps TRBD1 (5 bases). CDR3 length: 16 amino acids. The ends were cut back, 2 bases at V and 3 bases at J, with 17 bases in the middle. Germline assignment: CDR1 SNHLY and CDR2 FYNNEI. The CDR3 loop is CASSESSYRTFYEQYF. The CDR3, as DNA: TGTGCCAGCAGTGAAAGCTCTTACAGGACATTCTACGAGCAGTACTTC.

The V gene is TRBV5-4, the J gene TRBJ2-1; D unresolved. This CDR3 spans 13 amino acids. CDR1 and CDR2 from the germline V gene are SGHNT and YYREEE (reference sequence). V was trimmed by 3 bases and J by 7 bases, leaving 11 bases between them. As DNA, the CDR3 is TGTGCCAGCAGCTCCACCGTCGGTAATGAGCAGTTCTTC. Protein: CASSSTVGNEQFF.

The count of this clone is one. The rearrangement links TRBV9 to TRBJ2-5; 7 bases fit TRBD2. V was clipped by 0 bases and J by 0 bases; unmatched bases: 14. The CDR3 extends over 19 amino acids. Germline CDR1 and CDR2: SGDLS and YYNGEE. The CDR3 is CASSVGPGGISSYQETQYF. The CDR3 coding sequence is TGTGCCAGCAGCGTAGGTCCGGGGGGAATCAGTTCGTACCAAGAGACCCAGTACTTC.